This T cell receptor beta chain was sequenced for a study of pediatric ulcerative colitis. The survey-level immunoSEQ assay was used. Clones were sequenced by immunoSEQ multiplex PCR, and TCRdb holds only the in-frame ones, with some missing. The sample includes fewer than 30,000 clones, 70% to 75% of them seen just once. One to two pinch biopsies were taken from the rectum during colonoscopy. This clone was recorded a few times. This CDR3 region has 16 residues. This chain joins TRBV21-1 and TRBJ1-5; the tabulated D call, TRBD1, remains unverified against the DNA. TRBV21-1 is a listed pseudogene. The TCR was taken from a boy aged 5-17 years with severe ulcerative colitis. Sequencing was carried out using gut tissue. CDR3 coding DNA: TGTGCCAGCAGCTCCTCCGGGACAGGGTATCCAAAGCCCCAGCATTTT. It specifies CASSSSGTGYPKPQHF.